This T cell receptor beta chain was documented in a study of cytomegalovirus exposure and HLA in healthy donors. The PCR used 60 Vbeta and 13 Jbeta primers. The method was immunoSEQ multiplex PCR; TCRdb's version includes in-frame clones alone and lacks a portion of them. The table includes under 90,000 clones, around three quarters detected once. The sequenced sample consisted of PBMCs. The clonotype was recovered from a woman in her 50s in good health and CMV-seropositive.

The CDR3 region has the DNA TGTGCCAGCAGCTTGGGGGGGTACAATGAGCAGTTCTTC. The encoded protein is CASSLGGYNEQFF. J is TRBJ2-1 and V is TRBV11-2, with 7 bases fitting TRBD2. V was clipped by 3 bases and J by 4 bases; unmatched bases: 0. The germline V gene has CDR1 SGHAT and CDR2 FQNNGV. The CDR3 consists of 13 residues.